These 23 T cell receptor beta chains share one sample of origin, sequenced in a study of shared T cell receptors in the human thymus. The method was immunoSEQ multiplex PCR; TCRdb's version includes in-frame clones alone and lacks a portion of them. The sample contains fewer than 700,000 clones, 85% to 90% of which appear only once. These data also formed part of another study, on human thymus T cells.

Sequences were obtained from thymocytes. All receptors derive from a boy under two years old with a congenital heart defect.

This chain connects TRBV4-2 to TRBJ2-1; 9 bases map to TRBD2. The germline CDR1 and CDR2 sequences are LGHNA and YNFKEQ. The CDR3 loop spans 15 amino acids. V gave up 1 base and J gave up 8 bases; unmatched junction bases: 6. The DNA for the CDR3 is TGTGCCAGCAGCCAAGTAGCGGGAGTGGGGTATGAGCAGTTCTTC. It specifies CASSQVAGVGYEQFF.

V usage is TRBV4-3 and J usage is TRBJ1-2, with TRBD1 matching over 7 bases. The J segment lost 3 bases and the V segment lost 1 base, leaving 5 bases of the junction unmatched. The CDR3 length is 15 residues. Germline V gene sequence: CDR1 LGHNA, CDR2 YSLEER. The CDR3 nucleotides are TGCGCCAGCAGCCAAGCTCCCCAGGGGGACTATGGCTACACCTTC. Amino acids: CASSQAPQGDYGYTF.

This chain uses TRBV19 with TRBJ2-1; D possibly corresponds to TRBD2 (6 bases). This CDR3 is built from 14 residues. The germline V gene has CDR1 LNHDA and CDR2 SQIVND (reference sequence). Deletions cut 10 bases from V and 4 bases from J, with 17 bases between. This chain's CDR3 is CATSTSRGYNEQFF. The CDR3 DNA sequence: TGTGCCACGTCAACTAGCCGAGGATACAATGAGCAGTTCTTC. Full variable domain (missing parts from reference TRBV19 and TRBJ2-1): DGGITQSPKYLFRKEGQNVTLSCEQNLNHDAMYWYRQDPGQGLRLIYYSQIVNDFQKGDIAEGYSVSREKKESFPLTVTSAQKNPTAFYLCATSTSRGYNEQFFGPGTRLTVL.

The V gene is TRBV6-1, the J gene TRBJ2-7; TRBD2 might be the D (5 bases). The CDR3 sequence is 12 residues long. CDR1 MNHNS and CDR2 SASEGT come from the germline V gene. Trimming took off 11 bases at V and 2 bases at J, with 13 bases between the two ends. In DNA form, the CDR3 reads TGTGCCGGCCGGGGTGGCCCCTACGAGCAGTACTTC. Translation gives CAGRGGPYEQYF.

V gene TRBV28 combines with J gene TRBJ2-3; TRBD2 matches 14 bases. This CDR3 contains 21 residues. The V and J ends lost 5 bases and 5 bases, in that order; junction bases with no gene match: 21. Germline lookup yields CDR1 MDHEN and CDR2 SYDVKM. CDR3 DNA: TGTGCCAGCAGTAAGGAAGGAGAGACAGGGGGACTAGCGGGAGTCGAAGATACGCAGTATTTT. Its protein product is CASSKEGETGGLAGVEDTQYF.

In its sample, this clone was seen a few times. The J gene is TRBJ2-7, the V gene TRBV19, with a possible D match to TRBD1 (5 bases). Germline V gives CDR1 LNHDA, CDR2 SQIVND (reference sequence). The CDR3 loop spans 13 amino acids. The V end was cut by 1 base, the J end by 3 bases, with 7 bases between. CDR3 loop: CASSIGQYYEQYF. The CDR3 bases are TGTGCCAGTAGTATAGGACAGTACTACGAGCAGTACTTC.

The CDR3 region is CASSQSPLAGGFEYF. DNA for the CDR3: TGTGCCAGCAGCCAAAGCCCACTAGCGGGAGGATTTGAGTACTTC. This chain connects TRBV7-2 to TRBJ2-7, with TRBD2 identical over 12 bases. CDR3 length: 15 amino acids. Germline V gene data show CDR1 as SGHTA and CDR2 as FQGNSA. V shed 5 bases, J shed 11 bases, and the junction held 13 bases outside the gene matches.

The chain couples TRBV27 to TRBJ2-2; TRBD1 agrees at 10 bases. Germline CDR1 reads MNHEY; CDR2 reads SMNVEV (reference sequence). The length of the CDR3 is 17 residues. V was clipped by 4 bases and J by 1 base; unmatched bases: 6. CDR3 sequence: CASSSVTGGWNTGELFF. Here the CDR3 DNA reads TGTGCCAGCAGTTCTGTGACAGGGGGCTGGAACACCGGGGAGCTGTTTTTT.

The chain uses TRBV5-6 and TRBJ1-5, with TRBD1 matching over 7 bases. V shed 4 bases, J shed 5 bases, and the junction held 6 bases outside the gene matches. Germline V gene data show CDR1 as SGHDT and CDR2 as YYEEEE. This CDR3 spans 14 amino acids. Here the CDR3 reads CASSLGTEDQPQHF. Written as DNA, the CDR3 is TGTGCCAGCAGCCTGGGGACAGAGGATCAGCCCCAGCATTTT.

The genes are TRBV27 and TRBJ2-1; 13 bases fit TRBD2. The V segment lost 6 bases and the J segment 8 bases; nucleotides outside the gene matches: 4. The CDR3 sequence is 14 residues long. Germline V gives CDR1 MNHEY, CDR2 SMNVEV (reference sequence). In nucleotides, the CDR3 is TGTGCCAGCAGAGGACTAGCGGGAGTTGATGAGCAGTTCTTC. Its protein product is CASRGLAGVDEQFF.

The count of this clone is one. The gene calls are TRBV4-1 and TRBJ2-7; D is perhaps TRBD2 (6 bases). Looked up from germline, CDR1 is MGHRA and CDR2 is YSYEKL. The CDR3 has 15 residues. V was cut by 3 bases and J by 6 bases, with 18 bases left in between. DNA of the CDR3: TGCGCCAGCAGCCACCTAGCGTCGGAGGCCTCCGAGCAGTACTTC. This encodes CASSHLASEASEQYF.

The chain joins TRBV5-6 to TRBJ2-1; 9 bases match TRBD2. Per germline, CDR1 SGHDT and CDR2 YYEEEE. The CDR3 is 16 amino acids. V lost 4 bases, J lost 9 bases, and 14 bases stayed unmatched. This CDR3 is CASSRPGLARCGEQFF. In nucleotides, the CDR3 is TGTGCCAGCAGCCGACCGGGACTAGCAAGGTGTGGTGAGCAGTTCTTC.

The rearrangement joins TRBV2 to TRBJ2-7, with 7 bases that match TRBD1. Germline values: CDR1 SNHLY, CDR2 FYNNEI. The CDR3 extends over 17 amino acids. V lost 6 bases to trimming and J lost 2 bases; unmatched junction nucleotides: 16. CDR3 bases: TGTGCCAGCAGCTTGCCGAAAGGGCAGGGGGTGGCCTACGAGCAGTACTTC. Its protein is CASSLPKGQGVAYEQYF.

The CDR3 bases are TGTGCCAGCAGCTTGTTGGCGGGAGGGCCGGGGGAGACCCAGTACTTC. This encodes CASSLLAGGPGETQYF. V usage is TRBV5-4 and J usage is TRBJ2-5; the match to TRBD2 covers 9 bases. Germline values: CDR1 SGHNT, CDR2 YYREEE (reference sequence). CDR3 length equals 16 residues. V was clipped by 1 base and J by 5 bases; unmatched bases: 9.

The chain combines TRBV11-2 with TRBJ2-7; 8 nucleotides agree with TRBD2. Germline CDR1 reads SGHAT; CDR2 reads FQNNGV. Trimming at V came to 0 bases and at J to 0 bases, leaving 7 bases not matched to a gene. The CDR3 is 17 amino acids. The DNA for the CDR3 is TGTGCCAGCAGCTTAGAGCTAGCGGGCCACGTCTCCTACGAGCAGTACTTC. This gives the protein CASSLELAGHVSYEQYF. The full variable domain, rest sourced from reference TRBV11-2 and TRBJ2-7, is EAGVAQSPRYKIIEKRQSVAFWCNPISGHATLYWYQQILGQGPKLLIQFQNNGVVDDSQLPKDRFSAERLKGVDSTLKIQPAKLEDSAVYLCASSLELAGHVSYEQYFGPGTRLTVT.

In this sample, this clone turned up once. This chain uses TRBV30 with TRBJ1-1; D is ambiguous. From germline, CDR1 is GTSNPN and CDR2 SVGIG (reference sequence). There are 13 residues in the CDR3. Trimming removed 2 bases at V and 6 bases at J, with 13 bases between. For the CDR3, the DNA is TGTGCCTGGAGTTCCGGGTCGAGAGCTGAAGCTTTCTTT. It codes for CAWSSGSRAEAFF.

The gene calls are TRBV14 and TRBJ2-5; perhaps TRBD1 as D (6 bases). This CDR3 region has 15 residues. Per germline, CDR1 SGHDN and CDR2 FVKESK. With 3 bases removed from V and 5 bases from J, the gap between germline ends came to 16 bases. The CDR3 DNA reads TGTGCCAGCAGCCACCGGGACACCGTCAGGGAGACCCAGTACTTC. This gives the protein CASSHRDTVRETQYF.

This clone was picked up a small number of times. This chain connects TRBV28 to TRBJ2-7; 7 bases fit TRBD1. The germline gives CDR1 MDHEN, CDR2 SYDVKM. The CDR3 runs to 18 residues. The ends lost 2 bases at V and 6 bases at J; junction bases unmatched: 19. The CDR3 is CASSLPSDRERSTGEQYF. CDR3 nucleotide sequence: TGTGCCAGCAGTTTACCTTCCGACAGGGAACGGTCTACGGGCGAGCAGTACTTC.

This chain links TRBV9 with TRBJ2-7; 10 bases agree with TRBD2. The V segment lost 4 bases and the J segment 5 bases; nucleotides outside the gene matches: 12. The CDR3 has 16 amino acids. CDR1 is SGDLS and CDR2 is YYNGEE in the germline V gene. In nucleotides, the CDR3 is TGTGCCAGCAGCTTGGGACTAGCGCCACATCTCCACGAGCAGTACTTC. It is translated as CASSLGLAPHLHEQYF.

The chain links TRBV6-1 to TRBJ2-7, with D perhaps TRBD1 (7 bases). V was clipped by 7 bases and J by 4 bases, with 14 bases between them. Germline V lookup: CDR1 MNHNS, CDR2 SASEGT. CDR3 length equals 13 residues. The CDR3 coding sequence is TGTGCCAGCAAGGGGGGACAGCGTTACGAGCAGTACTTC. The encoded protein is CASKGGQRYEQYF.

As DNA, the CDR3 is TGTGCCAGCAGTGAAGCACGCGCAGGGGGCGAGAACACCGGGGAGCTGTTTTTT. Amino acids: CASSEARAGGENTGELFF. The chain links TRBV6-1 to TRBJ2-2, with 8 bases aligning to TRBD1. Trimming cost V 0 bases and J 1 base; bases outside gene matches: 7. Per germline, CDR1 MNHNS and CDR2 SASEGT. The CDR3 is made up of 18 amino acids.

V and J are TRBV27 and TRBJ2-2; 14 bases are a match to TRBD2. The CDR3 contains 17 residues. Trimming took 6 bases from V and 3 from J; bases not matched to a gene: 6. Germline CDR1 MNHEY, CDR2 SMNVEV (reference sequence). CDR3 residues: CASRKGTSGSHTGELFF. DNA for the CDR3: TGTGCCAGCAGGAAAGGGACTAGCGGGAGCCACACCGGGGAGCTGTTTTTT.

This chain uses TRBV14 with TRBJ2-1; 8 nucleotides align to TRBD1. V lost 3 bases to trimming and J lost 5 bases; unmatched junction nucleotides: 3. CDR3 length equals 14 residues. CDR1 is SGHDN, CDR2 FVKESK, per germline. The CDR3 coding sequence is TGTGCCAGCAGCCAGTTGGACAGGGACAATGAGCAGTTCTTC. Its protein is CASSQLDRDNEQFF.